These 30 T cell receptor beta chains came from one sample sequenced in a study of identifying expanded T cells in peripheral blood. Only in-frame clones appear in the TCRdb table, and some are missing; sequencing was by immunoSEQ multiplex PCR. The data contain more than 70,000 clones, approximately 83% of them seen just once; the ten biggest clones take up about 5.6%. Input material: blood. These receptors came from a person aged 18 to 75 in good health.

The chain employs TRBV5-6 and TRBJ2-2; D not resolved. CDR3 length: 14 residues. The ends were cut back, 6 bases at V and 3 bases at J, with 12 bases in the middle. The V gene's germline CDR1 is SGHDT and CDR2 YYEEEE. This CDR3 reads CASNSGRYTGELFF. CDR3 sequence (DNA): TGTGCCAGCAATTCGGGCAGGTACACCGGGGAGCTGTTTTTT.

The V call is TRBV5-1, the J call TRBJ1-5; D not certain. The CDR3 is 15 residues long. Germline V gives CDR1 SGHRS, CDR2 YFSETQ. V lost 1 base and J 3 bases, leaving 11 bases between the germline ends. CDR3 in DNA: TGCGCCAGCAGCTTGAATTCCGCGGCCAATCAGCCCCAGCATTTT. Amino acid sequence: CASSLNSAANQPQHF.

This chain joins TRBV7-7 and TRBJ2-1; 13 nucleotides line up with TRBD2. With V trimmed by 5 bases and J by 0 bases, 7 bases remained unmatched. CDR3 length: 18 residues. From germline, CDR1 is SSHAT and CDR2 FNYEAQ (reference sequence). CDR3 sequence (DNA): TGTGCCAGCAGCCTCGGACTAGCGGGGGATAGCTCCTACAATGAGCAGTTCTTC. Translating gives CASSLGLAGDSSYNEQFF.

The J gene is TRBJ2-7, the V gene TRBV2; D is unresolved. V dropped 2 bases and J dropped 7 bases, with 18 bases sitting between them. The CDR3 covers 15 residues. Germline loops: CDR1 SNHLY, CDR2 FYNNEI. The CDR3 bases are TGTGCCAGCAGTGAATTGAACCGCGCTGGGGAAGAGCAGTACTTC. This translates into CASSELNRAGEEQYF.

V and J are TRBV6-6 and TRBJ1-3; no clear D. The germline V and J ends were trimmed by 5 bases and 4 bases, with 12 bases remaining between them. Germline V gene data show CDR1 as MNHNY and CDR2 as SVGAGI (reference sequence). The CDR3 spans 14 residues. The CDR3 bases are TGTGCCAGCAGTCAGACTACAATGGGAAACACCATATATTTT. It is translated as CASSQTTMGNTIYF.

The rearrangement uses TRBV7-8 and TRBJ1-6, with 8 nucleotides matching TRBD1. Germline-derived CDR1 and CDR2 are SGHVS and FQNEAQ. J gave up 7 bases and V 5 bases, and 7 bases lay outside the gene matches. The length of the CDR3 is 15 residues. The CDR3 region has the DNA TGTGCCAGCAGCGCACCCCAGGGGGCCAATTCACCCCTCCACTTT. As protein: CASSAPQGANSPLHF. Full variable domain (outside the CDR3, taken from reference TRBV7-8 and TRBJ1-6): GAGVSQSPRYKVAKRGQDVALRCDPISGHVSLFWYQQALGQGPEFLTYFQNEAQLDKSGLPSDRFFAERPEGSVSTLKIQRTQQEDSAVYLCASSAPQGANSPLHFGNGTRLTVT.

The J gene is TRBJ1-3, the V gene TRBV7-6; D remains ambiguous. Trimming shortened V by 1 base and J by 0 bases, and 16 bases separated the two germline ends. This CDR3 contains 18 residues. In germline, CDR1 is SGHVS, CDR2 FNYEAQ. CDR3 coding DNA: TGTGCCAGCAGCTTAGGGCCCCATACCCTAAGCTCTGGAAACACCATATATTTT. Amino acid sequence: CASSLGPHTLSSGNTIYF.

The chain links TRBV2 to TRBJ1-4, with D perhaps TRBD1 (6 bases). This CDR3 comprises 17 residues. The V gene's germline CDR1 is SNHLY and CDR2 FYNNEI. The V and J ends lost 6 bases and 3 bases respectively, with 20 bases between them. In DNA form, the CDR3 reads TGTGCCAGCAGGTTTTACAGGGCCGCCGATTCTAATGAAAAACTGTTTTTT. This codes for CASRFYRAADSNEKLFF.

This clone appeared once. The CDR3 DNA reads TGCGCCAGCAGCCGATCAAGGACAGGGGCCTCCTACGAGCAGTACTTC. Residues: CASSRSRTGASYEQYF. The gene calls are TRBV5-1 and TRBJ2-7; TRBD1 matches 9 bases. The trim removed 4 bases at V and 0 bases at J, leaving 8 bases unmatched. This CDR3 has 16 residues. Germline CDR1 reads SGHRS; CDR2 reads YFSETQ.

This chain uses TRBV18 with TRBJ1-5, with TRBD1 as a possible D gene (5 bases). Germline assignment: CDR1 KGHSH and CDR2 LQKENI. This CDR3 is 15 amino acids long. Trimming left V 5 bases short and J 5 bases short, with 16 bases between. In DNA, the CDR3 is TGTGCCAGCTCAATGGGGCAGGCGAACGATCAGCCCCAGCATTTT. Translation: CASSMGQANDQPQHF.

J is TRBJ1-1 and V is TRBV5-4, with D maybe TRBD1 (5 bases). Germline values: CDR1 SGHNT, CDR2 YYREEE (reference sequence). The CDR3 runs to 14 residues. The ends were cut back, 4 bases at V and 5 bases at J, with 15 bases in the middle. The CDR3 spells CASSAGRGATEAFF. The DNA for the CDR3 is TGTGCCAGCAGCGCTGGAAGAGGGGCGACTGAAGCTTTCTTT.

V and J are TRBV7-2 and TRBJ1-6, with D tentatively TRBD1 (6 bases). V gave up 0 bases and J gave up 7 bases, with 10 bases separating them. Germline values: CDR1 SGHTA, CDR2 FQGNSA. The CDR3 runs 15 residues. CDR3 nucleotide sequence: TGTGCCAGCAGCTTAGCTATCGGGACAAATTCACCCCTCCACTTT. Translated, it gives CASSLAIGTNSPLHF.

The chain recombines TRBV5-1 with TRBJ1-1, with a possible D match to TRBD1 (5 bases). Germline CDR1 reads SGHRS; CDR2 reads YFSETQ. The CDR3 loop spans 15 amino acids. Trimming took 0 bases from V and 4 from J, leaving 13 bases between them. CDR3 bases: TGCGCCAGCAGCTTGGTTGGGGCGCCGAGCACTGAAGCTTTCTTT. Translation: CASSLVGAPSTEAFF.

In its sample, this clone was seen once. This rearrangement joins TRBV14 to TRBJ2-2; 8 bases align to TRBD1. There are 14 residues in the CDR3. V was clipped by 4 bases and J by 5 bases; unmatched bases: 3. Germline V CDR1 and CDR2: SGHDN, FVKESK. CDR3 in DNA: TGTGCCAGCAGCCGGGACAGGTATACCGGGGAGCTGTTTTTT. This translates into CASSRDRYTGELFF.

The chain has TRBV6-4 and TRBJ2-3; the D gene is possibly TRBD2 (6 bases). The CDR3 has 15 residues. Germline CDR1 reads MRHNA; CDR2 reads SNTAGT. Trimming removed 6 bases from V and 3 bases from J, with 16 bases in between. This chain's CDR3 is CASRSGGAKTDTQYF. The DNA of the CDR3 is TGTGCCAGCAGATCGGGCGGGGCCAAAACAGATACGCAGTATTTT.

The chain links TRBV7-9 to TRBJ2-3; unclear D gene. Deletions cut 5 bases from V and 0 bases from J, with 9 bases between. The CDR3 has 14 residues. Germline values: CDR1 SEHNR, CDR2 FQNEAQ (reference sequence). CDR3 nucleotide sequence: TGTGCCAGCAGCCCGACCTCTAGCACAGATACGCAGTATTTT. Its translation is CASSPTSSTDTQYF. The entire variable domain, with the rest obtained from reference TRBV7-9 and TRBJ2-3, is as follows: DTGVSQNPRHKITKRGQNVTFRCDPISEHNRLYWYRQTLGQGPEFLTYFQNEAQLEKSRLLSDRFSAERPKGSFSTLEIQRTEQGDSAMYLCASSPTSSTDTQYFGPGTRLTVL.

The chain couples TRBV2 to TRBJ1-5, with D uncertain. V was shortened by 2 bases and J by 5 bases, with 16 bases between the two germline ends. The CDR3 contains 16 residues. In germline, CDR1 is SNHLY, CDR2 FYNNEI. In DNA form, the CDR3 reads TGTGCCAGCAGTGAATGGGGATCCCCCCCCCATCAGCCCCAGCATTTT. Translated: CASSEWGSPPHQPQHF.

Written as DNA, the CDR3 is TGTGCCAGCAGTGATTGGGGAAGGGGGAGCAATCAGCCCCAGCATTTT. Translating it yields CASSDWGRGSNQPQHF. J is TRBJ1-5 and V is TRBV2; TRBD1 is a possible D gene (6 bases). Trimming took off 3 bases at V and 1 base at J, with 13 bases between the two ends. CDR3 length equals 16 residues. Germline V CDR1 and CDR2: SNHLY, FYNNEI.

The gene calls are TRBV18 and TRBJ2-5, with D perhaps TRBD2 (6 bases). The CDR3 length is 15 residues. CDR1 KGHSH and CDR2 LQKENI come from the germline V gene. V dropped 1 base and J dropped 0 bases, with 9 bases sitting between them. As DNA, the CDR3 is TGTGCCAGCTCACCACAGGGAGGATACCAAGAGACCCAGTACTTC. It specifies CASSPQGGYQETQYF.

The chain joins TRBV6-5 to TRBJ1-5; no firm D call. The CDR3 is 14 residues long. Germline V gene data show CDR1 as MNHEY and CDR2 as SVGAGI. V lost 2 bases, J lost 2 bases, and 7 bases lay in between. CDR3 sequence reads: CASSYRAGNQPQHF. CDR3 DNA sequence: TGTGCCAGCAGTTACAGGGCGGGCAATCAGCCCCAGCATTTT.

V and J are TRBV18 and TRBJ1-2; maybe TRBD1 (6 bases). Per germline, CDR1 KGHSH and CDR2 LQKENI. The CDR3 is made up of 14 amino acids. V was shortened by 6 bases and J by 6 bases, with 17 bases between the two germline ends. For the CDR3, the DNA is TGTGCCAGCTCGCCCGTACAGGGCGTGGATGGCTACACCTTC. Amino acid sequence: CASSPVQGVDGYTF.

This chain connects TRBV29-1 to TRBJ2-3; tentative D call: TRBD1 (5 bases). With 8 bases removed from V and 3 bases from J, the gap between germline ends came to 15 bases. In germline, CDR1 is SQVTM, CDR2 ANQGSEA. The CDR3 is 13 residues long. CDR3 residues: CSLANGQTDTQYF. CDR3 bases: TGCAGCCTTGCGAATGGACAAACAGATACGCAGTATTTT.

The chain is built from TRBV7-9 and TRBJ1-2; no definite D call. The CDR3 totals 15 residues. Germline CDR1 SEHNR, CDR2 FQNEAQ (reference sequence). V was trimmed by 5 bases and J by 2 bases, leaving 15 bases between them. In nucleotides, the CDR3 is TGTGCCAGCAGCCTGACCTCCCTGGGGAACTATGGCTACACCTTC. Its protein product is CASSLTSLGNYGYTF.

The J gene is TRBJ1-6, the V gene TRBV2; no reliable D call. The CDR3 is made up of 19 amino acids. Germline loops: CDR1 SNHLY, CDR2 FYNNEI. Trimming left V 8 bases short and J 0 bases short, with 23 bases between. This CDR3 is CASEPYNGVTSSYNSPLHF. The CDR3 DNA follows: TGTGCCAGCGAGCCGTATAACGGGGTGACTAGCTCCTATAATTCACCCCTCCACTTT.

V and J are TRBV7-9 and TRBJ2-5, with 8 bases fitting TRBD1. From germline, CDR1 is SEHNR and CDR2 FQNEAQ (reference sequence). The CDR3 has 13 residues. V was clipped by 6 bases and J by 4 bases; unmatched bases: 4. CDR3 sequence: CASRQGARETQYF. CDR3 nucleotide sequence: TGTGCCAGCAGGCAGGGGGCAAGAGAGACCCAGTACTTC.

The chain recombines TRBV19 with TRBJ2-7; either TRBD1 or TRBD2 may fit D (5 bases each). CDR3 length equals 16 residues. CDR1 is LNHDA, CDR2 SQIVND, per germline (reference sequence). V was shortened by 3 bases and J by 3 bases, with 18 bases between the two germline ends. The CDR3 DNA follows: TGTGCCAGTAGTATCTCCGCCGGGGACCTAAGCTACGAGCAGTACTTC. Translating it yields CASSISAGDLSYEQYF.

The chain couples TRBV6-5 to TRBJ2-2, with D hard to call. The CDR3 is 13 residues long. V lost 0 bases and J lost 7, with 6 bases in between. Germline CDR1 and CDR2: MNHEY and SVGAGI. The CDR3 loop is CASSYSRNGELFF. In DNA, the CDR3 is TGTGCCAGCAGTTACTCTAGGAACGGGGAGCTGTTTTTT.

The chain has TRBV5-1 and TRBJ1-1; 7 bases are a match to TRBD1. Germline CDR1 reads SGHRS; CDR2 reads YFSETQ. CDR3 length: 15 residues. Unmatched junction bases numbered 7, after V lost 0 bases and J lost 5 bases. The CDR3 here is CASSLVRGLETEAFF. CDR3 coding DNA: TGCGCCAGCAGCTTGGTAAGGGGGCTGGAGACTGAAGCTTTCTTT.

The rearrangement uses TRBV10-3 and TRBJ2-7; tentative D call: TRBD1 (6 bases). CDR1 and CDR2 from the germline V gene are ENHRY and SYGVKD. Trimming removed 0 bases from V and 3 bases from J, with 12 bases in between. The CDR3 is made up of 15 amino acids. For the CDR3, the DNA is TGTGCCATCAGTGAGTCAAAGGGGGTCAGCTACGAGCAGTACTTC. Amino acids: CAISESKGVSYEQYF.

This chain joins TRBV18 and TRBJ1-5; a possible D gene is TRBD1 (5 bases). V lost 1 base and J lost 1, with 11 bases in between. The CDR3 totals 16 residues. CDR1 KGHSH and CDR2 LQKENI come from the germline V gene. CDR3 DNA: TGTGCCAGCTCACCACTAGGGGTAGGGAGCAATCAGCCCCAGCATTTT. As protein: CASSPLGVGSNQPQHF.